This T cell receptor (beta chain) stems from a study of T cell repertoires in cytomegalovirus infection. Overall study: From public TCR beta signatures came an indication of both CMV infection and matching HLA type. Points from the study as a whole: CMV-specific HLA-C-restricted TCR beta clonotypes dominated the ex vivo response.

Using its own MiXCR run on the reads, TCRdb lists one record per CDR3 protein. The data contain nearly 550,000 distinct CDR3 sequences, approximately 16% of them singletons. CDR1 is MDHEN and CDR2 is SYDVKM in the germline V gene. The CDR3 sequence is 14 residues long. V was clipped by 8 bases and J by 9 bases; unmatched bases: 11. This clonotype was observed at least ten times. Antigen unknown. This TCR came from a human donor in good health (CMV status not recorded). Some clones in this sample may be carry-over from other donors' samples. The sequenced material came from CD8+ T cells from PBMCs. The chain couples TRBV28 to TRBJ2-4; 9 positions match TRBD1. CDR3 bases: TGTGCCAGCGGGCTGGGACAGGGTGGAGTCATTCAGTACTTC. As protein: CASGLGQGGVIQYF.